The rows below give T cell receptor beta chains drawn from one sample of a study of T cell changes during pregnancy in multiple sclerosis. Clones were read by immunoSEQ multiplex PCR, and TCRdb kept only the in-frame ones, dropping some. The table lists about 70,000 clones, more than 90% of them singletons, with roughly 2.1% in the top ten. The specimen was peripheral blood, collected in the first trimester of pregnancy. Receptor source: a female donor with multiple sclerosis, enrolled in a pregnancy study. The CDR3 runs from the conserved cysteine through the conserved F or W. A D gene is named only where the DNA matches it firmly. The size of a clone is reported for some rows only, either as once, few or many, or as a class for expanded clones.

>-|-|TRBJ1-5|TRBV19
CASSRGGSGQPQHF
TGTGCCAGTAGTAGGGGGGGTAGCGGTCAGCCCCAGCATTTT
>-|TRBD2|TRBJ2-5|TRBV5-1
CASSLAGSGNLQETQYF
TGCGCCAGCAGCTTGGCCGGTAGCGGGAACCTTCAAGAGACCCAGTACTTC
>-|-|TRBJ2-5|TRBV7-9
CASSLPLGVAVETQYF
TGTGCCAGCAGCCTCCCCCTGGGAGTAGCCGTAGAGACCCAGTACTTC
>-|TRBD1|TRBJ1-1|TRBV25-1
CASSERDRAGTEAFF
TGTGCCAGCAGTGAGCGGGACAGGGCGGGGACTGAAGCTTTCTTT
>-|-|TRBJ2-3|TRBV28
CASSWRGADTQYF
TGTGCCAGCAGTTGGCGGGGAGCGGATACGCAGTATTTT
>-|TRBD2|TRBJ2-7|TRBV6-1
CASRIERDSYEQYF
TGTGCCAGCAGGATCGAGCGGGACTCCTACGAGCAGTACTTC
>-|TRBD2|TRBJ2-7|TRBV9
CASSGTSETYEQYF
TGTGCCAGCAGCGGAACTAGCGAAACCTACGAGCAGTACTTC
>-|TRBD1|TRBJ2-7|TRBV7-9
CASSPGQSYEQYF
TGTGCCAGCAGCCCGGGACAGTCCTACGAGCAGTACTTC
>once|-|TRBJ2-1|TRBV4-1
CASSHTGLNEQFF
TGCGCCAGCAGCCACACAGGGTTGAATGAGCAGTTCTTC
>-|-|TRBJ2-7|TRBV2
CASILMTGVGHEQYF
TGTGCCAGCATCCTAATGACGGGGGTTGGCCACGAGCAGTACTTC
>-|TRBD2|TRBJ2-1|TRBV7-2
CASSSTSGNEQFF
TGTGCCAGCAGCTCGACTAGCGGGAATGAGCAGTTCTTC
>-|TRBD1|TRBJ1-2|TRBV7-9
CASSIGDRESYGYTF
TGTGCCAGCAGCATAGGAGACAGGGAGTCCTATGGCTACACCTTC
>-|TRBD1|TRBJ2-5|TRBV5-4
CASRPTGEETQYF
TGTGCCAGCAGACCTACAGGGGAAGAGACCCAGTACTTC
>-|-|TRBJ2-1|TRBV13
CASSLEANNEQFF
TGTGCCAGCAGCTTGGAGGCGAACAATGAGCAGTTCTTC
>-|TRBD1|TRBJ1-2|TRBV13
CASSSGTGAASATF
TGTGCCAGCAGCTCCGGGACAGGGGCCGCATCGGCCACCTTC
>-|TRBD1|TRBJ1-5|TRBV7-9
CASSSTDRVYSNQPQHF
TGTGCCAGCAGCTCGACAGACAGGGTATATAGCAATCAGCCCCAGCATTTT
>-|-|TRBJ2-6|TRBV9
CASSVEGGSGANVLTF
TGTGCCAGCAGCGTAGAGGGAGGCTCTGGGGCCAACGTCCTGACTTTC
>once|TRBD1|TRBJ2-1|TRBV5-8
CASSPTGQGANNEQFF
TGTGCCAGCAGCCCAACCGGACAGGGGGCCAACAATGAGCAGTTCTTC
>-|-|TRBJ1-1|TRBV9
CASSVEPNTEAFF
TGTGCCAGCAGCGTAGAGCCGAACACTGAAGCTTTCTTT
>-|TRBD2|TRBJ2-7|TRBV7-2
CASSTGTRYYEQYF
TGTGCCAGCAGTACCGGGACTAGGTACTACGAGCAGTACTTC
>once|-|TRBJ2-7|TRBV28
CASSSNPLYGEVKQYF
TGTGCCAGCAGTTCCAACCCCCTCTACGGGGAAGTGAAGCAGTACTTC
>-|TRBD1|TRBJ2-7|TRBV14
CASSRTGGSYEQYF
TGTGCCAGCAGCCGGACAGGGGGCTCCTACGAGCAGTACTTC
>-|-|TRBJ2-2|TRBV7-9
CASSLVTQGWTGELFF
TGTGCCAGCAGCTTAGTTACTCAGGGATGGACCGGGGAGCTGTTTTTT
>-|-|TRBJ1-5|TRBV27
CASSLSRVRDTNQPQHF
TGTGCCAGCAGTTTATCACGGGTCCGGGACACTAATCAGCCCCAGCATTTT
>-|-|TRBJ1-3|TRBV9
CASSETGSSGNTIYF
TGTGCCAGCAGCGAGACAGGAAGCTCTGGAAACACCATATATTTT
>-|-|TRBJ2-7|TRBV27
CASSYHKKPGEGNEQYF
TGTGCCAGCAGTTATCACAAAAAGCCAGGGGAGGGAAACGAGCAGTACTTC
>-|-|TRBJ1-2|TRBV6-1
CASSSTGYYGYTF
TGTGCCAGCAGTTCTACAGGATATTATGGCTACACCTTC
>-|TRBD1|TRBJ1-2|TRBV27
CASSSQGGQGVGGYTF
TGTGCCAGCAGTTCTCAAGGTGGACAGGGGGTGGGTGGCTACACCTTC